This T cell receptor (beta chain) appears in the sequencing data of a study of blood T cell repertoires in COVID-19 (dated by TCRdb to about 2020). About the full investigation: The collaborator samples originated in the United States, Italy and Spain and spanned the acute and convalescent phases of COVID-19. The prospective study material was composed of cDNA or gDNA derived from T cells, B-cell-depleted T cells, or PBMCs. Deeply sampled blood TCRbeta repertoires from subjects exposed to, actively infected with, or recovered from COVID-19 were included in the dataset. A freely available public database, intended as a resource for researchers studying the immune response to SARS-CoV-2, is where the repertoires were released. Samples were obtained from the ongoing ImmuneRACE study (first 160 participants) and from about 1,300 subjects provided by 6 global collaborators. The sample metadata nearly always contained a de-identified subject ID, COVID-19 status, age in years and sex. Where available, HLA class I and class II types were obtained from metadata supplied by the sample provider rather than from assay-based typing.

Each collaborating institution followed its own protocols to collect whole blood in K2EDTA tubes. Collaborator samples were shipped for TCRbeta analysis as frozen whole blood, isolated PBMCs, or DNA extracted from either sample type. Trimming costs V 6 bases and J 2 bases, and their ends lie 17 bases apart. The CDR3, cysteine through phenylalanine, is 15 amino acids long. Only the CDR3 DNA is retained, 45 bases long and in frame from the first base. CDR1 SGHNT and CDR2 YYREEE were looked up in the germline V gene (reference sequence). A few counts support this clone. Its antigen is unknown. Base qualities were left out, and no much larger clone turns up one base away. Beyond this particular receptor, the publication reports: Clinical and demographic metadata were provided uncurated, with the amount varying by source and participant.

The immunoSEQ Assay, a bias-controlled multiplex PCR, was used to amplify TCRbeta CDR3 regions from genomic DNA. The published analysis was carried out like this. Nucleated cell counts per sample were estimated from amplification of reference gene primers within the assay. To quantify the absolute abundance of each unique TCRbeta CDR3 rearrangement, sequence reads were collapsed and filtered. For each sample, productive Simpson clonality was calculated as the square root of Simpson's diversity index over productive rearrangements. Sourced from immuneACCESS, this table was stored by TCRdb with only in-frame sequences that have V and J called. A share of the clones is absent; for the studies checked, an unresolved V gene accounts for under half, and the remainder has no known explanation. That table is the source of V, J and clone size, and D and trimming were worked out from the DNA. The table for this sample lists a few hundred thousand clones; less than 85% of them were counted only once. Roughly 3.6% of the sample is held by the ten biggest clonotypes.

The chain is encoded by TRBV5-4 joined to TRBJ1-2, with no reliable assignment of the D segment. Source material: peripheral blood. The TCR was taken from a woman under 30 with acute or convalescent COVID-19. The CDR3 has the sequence CASTVLDGKNYGYTF. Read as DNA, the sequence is TGTGCCAGCACCGTATTAGACGGGAAAAACTATGGCTACACCTTC. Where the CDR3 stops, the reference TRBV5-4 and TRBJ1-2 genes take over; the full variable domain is ETGVTQSPTHLIKTRGQQVTLRCSSQSGHNTVSWYQQALGQGPQFIFQYYREEENGRGNFPPRFSGLQFPNYSSELNVNALELDDSALYLCASTVLDGKNYGYTFGSGTRLTVV.